Listed here are 13 T cell receptor beta chains from one sample, sequenced in a study of T cell repertoires in cytomegalovirus infection. TCRdb re-derived calls from the reads in MiXCR, one entry per CDR3 protein. The sample gives about 300,000 distinct CDR3 sequences, about 25% of which show up once; approximately 15% is in the top ten. Material for sequencing was PBMCs. The source is a human donor in good health (CMV status not recorded). Some clones in this sample may be carry-over from other donors' samples.

The rearrangement uses TRBV7-2 and TRBJ2-1; possibly TRBD1 or TRBD2 for D (5 bases each). Trimming pared 3 bases from V and 6 bases from J, leaving 9 bases between. Germline V gives CDR1 SGHTA, CDR2 FQGNSA. This CDR3 has 13 residues. The CDR3 nucleotides are TGTGCCAGCAGCTTGTGGGGGTCCAATGAGCAGTTCTTC. Its protein is CASSLWGSNEQFF.

This clonotype showed up just a few times. The chain joins TRBV2 to TRBJ1-2; 7 bases align to TRBD1. The CDR3 spans 12 residues. The germline V gene has CDR1 SNHLY and CDR2 FYNNEI. The J segment lost 8 bases and the V segment lost 6 bases, leaving 6 bases of the junction unmatched. CDR3 coding DNA: TGTGCCAGCAGACAAACAGGGGACGGCTACACCTTC. Translating it yields CASRQTGDGYTF.

This clonotype was seen only a few times. The chain employs TRBV6-2 or TRBV6-3 and TRBJ2-5, with 13 bases that match TRBD2. The CDR3 extends over 17 amino acids. J lost 0 bases, V lost 6 bases, and 7 bases had no gene match. Germline assignment: CDR1 MNHEY and CDR2 SVGEGT. The CDR3 loop is CASRTGLAGAYQETQYF. The CDR3 coding sequence is TGTGCCAGCAGAACCGGACTAGCGGGAGCGTACCAAGAGACCCAGTACTTC.

This clonotype turned up a few times. The CDR3 sequence is CASSSPFSAGRTTDTQYF. The CDR3 nucleotides are TGTGCCAGCAGTTCCCCCTTCTCAGCAGGCCGAACAACAGATACGCAGTATTTT. The chain is built from TRBV6-6 and TRBJ2-3; D is uncertain. Between the trimmed V and J ends, which lost 4 bases and 3 bases, there was a span of 23 bases. This CDR3 is built from 18 residues. CDR1 and CDR2 (germline): MNHNY, SVGAGI (reference sequence).

This clonotype was picked up many times. This sequence joins TRBV7-2 and TRBJ1-5, with a possible D match to TRBD1 (5 bases). Germline CDR1 reads SGHTA; CDR2 reads FQGNSA. Between the trimmed V and J ends, which lost 1 base and 7 bases, there was a span of 11 bases. The CDR3 is 14 amino acids. CDR3: CASSLGQQGQPQHF. As DNA, the CDR3 is TGTGCCAGCAGCTTAGGGCAGCAGGGACAGCCCCAGCATTTT.

V is TRBV24-1 and J is TRBJ2-7; 10 nucleotides agree with TRBD1. J gave up 4 bases and V 2 bases, and 4 bases lay outside the gene matches. The V gene's germline CDR1 is KGHDR and CDR2 SFDVKD. The CDR3 totals 15 residues. As DNA, the CDR3 is TGTGCCACCAGTGATTCGGGGACAGGGGCTTACGAGCAGTACTTC. It yields the protein CATSDSGTGAYEQYF.

Many counts were recorded for this clonotype. The chain couples TRBV19 to TRBJ2-5, with D tentatively TRBD2 (5 bases). The CDR3 runs 15 residues. The germline gives CDR1 LNHDA, CDR2 SQIVND (reference sequence). The V end lost 4 bases, the J end lost 1 base, and 13 bases lay between the germline ends. CDR3 amino acids: CASSKAGTFQETQYF. The CDR3, as DNA: TGTGCCAGTAGTAAGGCGGGTACATTCCAAGAGACCCAGTACTTC.

This clonotype was observed a handful of times. The V gene is TRBV20-1, the J gene TRBJ1-6; D not certain. This CDR3 is built from 13 residues. Looked up from germline, CDR1 is DFQATT and CDR2 is SNEGSKA (reference sequence). The germline V and J ends were trimmed by 5 bases and 7 bases, with 12 bases remaining between them. The chain's CDR3 is CSARSHSNSPLHF. CDR3 nucleotides: TGCAGTGCTCGGTCTCACTCGAATTCACCCCTCCACTTT.

V is TRBV7-2 and J is TRBJ2-2; TRBD2 aligns across 11 bases. CDR1 and CDR2 from the germline V gene are SGHTA and FQGNSA. V lost 4 bases to trimming and J lost 6 bases; unmatched junction nucleotides: 4. This CDR3 comprises 15 residues. CDR3 nucleotide sequence: TGTGCCAGCAGCTCTAGCGGGAGGTCGGCCGGGGAGCTGTTTTTT. It specifies CASSSSGRSAGELFF.

The rearrangement joins TRBV20-1 to TRBJ2-6; TRBD2 might be the D (6 bases). Germline values: CDR1 DFQATT, CDR2 SNEGSKA (reference sequence). The CDR3 is made up of 15 amino acids. CDR3 in amino acids: CSRTRIAAGANVLTF. DNA for the CDR3: TGCTCCCGAACTCGAATAGCGGCTGGGGCCAACGTCCTGACTTTC.

A few counts support this clonotype. The rearrangement uses TRBV6-2 or TRBV6-3 and TRBJ1-2; the match to TRBD1 covers 9 bases. Germline V CDR1 and CDR2: MNHEY, SVGEGT. V lost 6 bases, J lost 7 bases, and 12 bases stayed unmatched. This CDR3 spans 15 amino acids. In nucleotides, the CDR3 is TGTGCCAGCAGGAGACCCGGACAGGGGCTTCGTGGCTACACCTTC. Translating it yields CASRRPGQGLRGYTF.

This clonotype was observed a handful of times. The V call is TRBV6-2 or TRBV6-3, the J call TRBJ2-7; possible D gene TRBD1, 5 bases. The CDR3 extends over 15 amino acids. Germline lookup yields CDR1 MNHEY and CDR2 SVGEGT. Trimming cost V 0 bases and J 3 bases, with 12 bases left between them. The CDR3 loop reads CASSYSQGSGYEQYF. DNA for the CDR3: TGTGCCAGCAGTTACTCGCAGGGATCGGGCTACGAGCAGTACTTC.

The rearrangement joins TRBV12-3 or TRBV12-4 to TRBJ2-2; D not resolved. The V end was cut by 9 bases, the J end by 2 bases, with 16 bases between. The CDR3 is 15 amino acids. CDR3 nucleotide sequence: TGTGCCAGTACCCTTCGGGCAGTTAACACCGGGGAGCTGTTTTTT. It translates to CASTLRAVNTGELFF.